The 31 T cell receptor beta chains in this list originate from one sample, sequenced in a study of blood T cell repertoires in COVID-19. Sequenced by immunoSEQ multiplex PCR; TCRdb stores in-frame clones only, minus some. The top ten clones hold 7.8% of a sample with some 180,000 clones, roughly 82% of them seen once. Specimen: peripheral blood. Receptor source: a woman aged 55 to 70 with COVID-19, enrolled during active disease.

The chain employs TRBV29-1 and TRBJ2-7, with TRBD1 as a possible D gene (6 bases). V was pared by 7 bases and J by 7 bases, with 20 bases between. This CDR3 comprises 13 residues. CDR1 and CDR2 from the germline V gene are SQVTM and ANQGSEA. This CDR3 is CSARPRGTGEQYF. CDR3 sequence (DNA): TGCAGCGCCCGACCCAGGGGAACTGGGGAGCAGTACTTC.

This rearrangement joins TRBV4-2 to TRBJ2-1; 13 nucleotides match TRBD2. Germline trimming cut 0 bases from V and 12 bases from J; bases unmatched to any gene: 8. CDR1 is LGHNA, CDR2 YNFKEQ, per germline. This CDR3 region has 16 residues. The CDR3 sequence is CASSQDGTSGRAAQFF. The CDR3, as DNA: TGTGCCAGCAGCCAAGATGGCACTAGCGGGAGGGCCGCGCAGTTCTTC.

Written as DNA, the CDR3 is TGTGCCTGCCGGGACAGGGGTTCTGTTGAGCAGTTCTTC. This sequence encodes CACRDRGSVEQFF. The chain recombines TRBV6-5 with TRBJ2-1; the match to TRBD1 covers 10 bases. The germline gives CDR1 MNHEY, CDR2 SVGAGI. CDR3 length: 13 residues. With V trimmed by 11 bases and J by 9 bases, 10 bases remained unmatched.

The rearrangement links TRBV5-1 to TRBJ2-4; the D is unclear. Germline V gene sequence: CDR1 SGHRS, CDR2 YFSETQ. V lost 2 bases and J 5 bases, leaving 11 bases between the germline ends. The CDR3 sequence is 14 residues long. DNA for the CDR3: TGCGCCAGCAGCTTAGAGAACAGAGAAAACATTCAGTACTTC. As protein: CASSLENRENIQYF. Based on the CDR3 plus reference TRBV5-1 and TRBJ2-4, the full variable domain is KAGVTQTPRYLIKTRGQQVTLSCSPISGHRSVSWYQQTPGQGLQFLFEYFSETQRNKGNFPGRFSGRQFSNSRSEMNVSTLELGDSALYLCASSLENRENIQYFGAGTRLSVL.

The V call is TRBV6-5, the J call TRBJ1-1; D is undetermined. The CDR3 loop spans 13 amino acids. Trimming removed 8 bases from V and 1 base from J, with 11 bases in between. Germline V gives CDR1 MNHEY, CDR2 SVGAGI. Here the CDR3 reads CASQALKNTEAFF. DNA of the CDR3: TGTGCCAGCCAGGCGTTAAAGAACACTGAAGCTTTCTTT.

The gene calls are TRBV5-6 and TRBJ2-7, with 10 bases fitting TRBD2. CDR3 size: 17 residues. The germline gives CDR1 SGHDT, CDR2 YYEEEE. Losses at the gene ends were 2 bases for V and 2 bases for J; bases not matched to a gene: 10. The CDR3 loop is CASSLRTSGAATYEQYV. Here the CDR3 DNA reads TGTGCCAGCAGCTTACGAACTAGCGGGGCGGCTACCTACGAGCAGTACGTC.

J is TRBJ2-3 and V is TRBV5-4; 10 positions match TRBD2. Germline values: CDR1 SGHNT, CDR2 YYREEE (reference sequence). This CDR3 spans 18 amino acids. Trimming took 3 bases from V and 1 from J; bases not matched to a gene: 11. This CDR3 is CASSSHLTSGYGTDTQYF. The CDR3 nucleotides are TGTGCCAGCAGCTCCCACCTGACTAGCGGGTATGGCACAGATACGCAGTATTTT.

This clone has at least ten counts. The chain has TRBV5-1 and TRBJ1-2; 7 positions agree with TRBD1. V shed 4 bases and J 8 bases; nucleotides not matched to a gene: 14. CDR3 size: 15 residues. Germline V gene lookup returns CDR1 SGHRS and CDR2 YFSETQ. CDR3 region: CASSAGTAGTGGYTF. The DNA of the CDR3 is TGCGCCAGCAGCGCGGGGACAGCTGGAACGGGAGGCTACACCTTC. The whole variable domain, remainder taken from reference TRBV5-1 and TRBJ1-2, is KAGVTQTPRYLIKTRGQQVTLSCSPISGHRSVSWYQQTPGQGLQFLFEYFSETQRNKGNFPGRFSGRQFSNSRSEMNVSTLELGDSALYLCASSAGTAGTGGYTFGSGTRLTVV.

The rearrangement uses TRBV27 and TRBJ1-1, with D possibly being TRBD1 (5 bases). CDR1 MNHEY and CDR2 SMNVEV come from the germline V gene (reference sequence). CDR3 length: 15 residues. V lost 2 bases to trimming and J lost 6 bases, with 16 bases between them. The DNA for the CDR3 is TGTGCCAGCAGTTTAGTGGCGGGGCGAGGCTCTGAAGCTTTCTTT. Protein sequence: CASSLVAGRGSEAFF.

The genes are TRBV19 and TRBJ1-5; TRBD1 aligns across 9 bases. V shed 7 bases and J 6 bases; nucleotides not matched to a gene: 1. CDR1 and CDR2 (germline): LNHDA, SQIVND (reference sequence). The CDR3 is made up of 12 amino acids. CDR3 residues: CASNRGLQPQHF. DNA of the CDR3: TGTGCCAGTAACAGGGGGCTTCAGCCCCAGCATTTT.

The chain combines TRBV6-2 or TRBV6-3 with TRBJ2-1; 9 positions agree with TRBD2. V lost 2 bases, J lost 7 bases, and 6 bases stayed unmatched. The CDR3 spans 15 residues. Germline V lookup: CDR1 MNHEY, CDR2 SVGEGT. The CDR3 nucleotides are TGTGCCAGCAGTTACGGGACTAGCCTCCCAAATGAGCAGTTCTTC. It yields the protein CASSYGTSLPNEQFF.

This clone showed up just a few times. The rearrangement uses TRBV7-9 and TRBJ1-2, with 9 bases identical to TRBD1. The germline CDR1 and CDR2 sequences are SEHNR and FQNEAQ (reference sequence). J gave up 8 bases and V 6 bases, and 7 bases lay outside the gene matches. CDR3 length: 13 residues. Here the CDR3 reads CASRMGQGGGYTF. Written as DNA, the CDR3 is TGTGCCAGCAGAATGGGACAGGGTGGCGGCTACACCTTC.

This clone was detected a few times. This chain uses TRBV13 with TRBJ1-1; D uncertain. The germline V gene encodes CDR1 PRHDT and CDR2 FYEKMQ (reference sequence). The CDR3 extends over 11 amino acids. CDR3 sequence reads: CAGGKNTEAFF. The CDR3 nucleotides are TGTGCAGGCGGGAAAAACACTGAAGCTTTCTTT.

V and J are TRBV4-3 and TRBJ1-4, with 8 positions matching TRBD1. J lost 8 bases, V lost 4 bases, and 9 bases had no gene match. CDR3 length: 15 residues. In germline, CDR1 is LGHNA, CDR2 YSLEER. Here the CDR3 DNA reads TGCGCCAGCAGCCTTATGCAGGGGGCGGACGAAAAACTGTTTTTT. This codes for CASSLMQGADEKLFF.

The V call is TRBV5-4, the J call TRBJ2-1, with a tentative D call TRBD1 (6 bases). In germline, CDR1 is SGHNT, CDR2 YYREEE (reference sequence). The CDR3 is made up of 16 amino acids. Trimming removed 4 bases at V and 7 bases at J, with 21 bases between. DNA of the CDR3: TGTGCCAGCAGCATCTCACAGGGACGATCTACAAATGAGCAGTTCTTC. This gives the protein CASSISQGRSTNEQFF. Complete variable domain (other parts from reference TRBV5-4 and TRBJ2-1): ETGVTQSPTHLIKTRGQQVTLRCSSQSGHNTVSWYQQALGQGPQFIFQYYREEENGRGNFPPRFSGLQFPNYSSELNVNALELDDSALYLCASSISQGRSTNEQFFGPGTRLTVL.

This chain joins TRBV20-1 and TRBJ2-7; 13 positions match TRBD2. Germline CDR1 and CDR2: DFQATT and SNEGSKA (reference sequence). The CDR3 sequence is 15 residues long. Germline trimming cut 3 bases from V and 3 bases from J; bases unmatched to any gene: 5. The CDR3 DNA is TGCAGTGCTAGTTTTGGGACTAGCGGGATCTACGAGCAGTACTTC. It encodes CSASFGTSGIYEQYF.

V gene TRBV7-2 combines with J gene TRBJ1-6; 8 nucleotides agree with TRBD1. Germline loops: CDR1 SGHTA, CDR2 FQGNSA. The ends lost 4 bases at V and 6 bases at J; junction bases unmatched: 5. CDR3 size: 15 residues. CDR3 sequence: CASSWQGALNSPLHF. CDR3 coding DNA: TGTGCCAGCAGCTGGCAGGGGGCGCTTAATTCACCCCTCCACTTT.

V usage is TRBV6-5 and J usage is TRBJ2-7; weak D call: TRBD2 (6 bases). V was shortened by 5 bases and J by 6 bases, with 20 bases between the two germline ends. CDR1 and CDR2 from the germline V gene are MNHEY and SVGAGI. This CDR3 has 15 amino acids. DNA of the CDR3: TGTGCCAGCAGTCTCGGTGCGGGGTCCCCCACCGAGCAGTACTTC. Residues: CASSLGAGSPTEQYF.

This clone was detected only once. The genes are TRBV28 and TRBJ1-2, with D tentatively TRBD1 (6 bases). Per germline, CDR1 MDHEN and CDR2 SYDVKM. Trimming pared 3 bases from V and 2 bases from J, leaving 10 bases between. The CDR3 is 14 amino acids. This CDR3 reads CASSLIGTNYGYTF. DNA of the CDR3: TGTGCCAGCAGTTTGATAGGGACAAACTATGGCTACACCTTC.

The chain couples TRBV6-5 to TRBJ1-4; D is uncertain. This CDR3 contains 13 residues. Germline-derived CDR1 and CDR2 are MNHEY and SVGAGI. Trimming took 4 bases from V and 6 from J, leaving 9 bases between them. CDR3 nucleotides: TGTGCCAGCAGTTCCCCCCCGTATGAAAAACTGTTTTTT. The encoded protein is CASSSPPYEKLFF.

On this clone: Other DNA sequences in this sample translate to the same CDR3. V usage is TRBV6-1 and J usage is TRBJ1-2; 9 bases are shared with TRBD1. CDR1 is MNHNS, CDR2 SASEGT, per germline. The CDR3 extends over 15 amino acids. J was trimmed by 0 bases and V by 1 base; bases with no gene match: 0. CDR3 bases: TGTGCCAGCAGTGAAGGGACAGGGGCTAACTATGGCTACACCTTC. Amino acids: CASSEGTGANYGYTF.

V and J are TRBV9 and TRBJ1-2, with D possibly being TRBD1 (6 bases). V lost 0 bases, J lost 7 bases, and 13 bases lay in between. The length of the CDR3 is 14 residues. The germline V gene encodes CDR1 SGDLS and CDR2 YYNGEE. The CDR3 region is CASSVGVGASGYTF. In DNA form, the CDR3 reads TGTGCCAGCAGCGTAGGGGTGGGGGCGAGTGGCTACACCTTC. Together with reference TRBV9 and TRBJ1-2, the CDR3 gives the full variable domain: DSGVTQTPKHLITATGQRVTLRCSPRSGDLSVYWYQQSLDQGLQFLIQYYNGEERAKGNILERFSAQQFPDLHSELNLSSLELGDSALYFCASSVGVGASGYTFGSGTRLTVV.

The chain couples TRBV6-5 to TRBJ1-1; 9 bases match TRBD1. The CDR3 has 14 residues. CDR1 MNHEY and CDR2 SVGAGI come from the germline V gene. V was clipped by 8 bases and J by 6 bases; unmatched bases: 10. The CDR3 spells CASRRDRVSAEAFF. CDR3 bases: TGTGCCAGCCGACGGGACAGGGTGTCTGCTGAAGCTTTCTTT.

This clone was detected a few times. The chain joins TRBV7-3 to TRBJ2-1; 11 positions agree with TRBD2. This CDR3 comprises 16 residues. Germline CDR1 reads SGHTA; CDR2 reads FQGTGA. With 5 bases clipped from V and 9 bases from J, the junction kept 12 bases outside the gene matches. CDR3 nucleotides: TGTGCCAGCAGCCAACAAACTAGCGGGAGAACATCTGAGCAGTTCTTC. Translated: CASSQQTSGRTSEQFF. Variable domain in full (rest from reference TRBV7-3 and TRBJ2-1): GAGVSQTPSNKVTEKGKYVELRCDPISGHTALYWYRQSLGQGPEFLIYFQGTGAADDSGLPNDRFFAVRPEGSVSTLKIQRTERGDSAVYLCASSQQTSGRTSEQFFGPGTRLTVL.

The J gene is TRBJ1-1, the V gene TRBV5-8; TRBD1 matches 8 bases. The V gene's germline CDR1 is SGHTS and CDR2 YDEGEE. There are 12 residues in the CDR3. V lost 4 bases to trimming and J lost 10 bases; unmatched junction nucleotides: 6. CDR3 sequence reads: CASSQVTGVAFF. The CDR3 bases are TGTGCCAGCAGCCAGGTGACAGGGGTAGCTTTCTTT.

The chain joins TRBV2 to TRBJ2-1; D perhaps matches TRBD2 (5 bases). Germline CDR1 and CDR2: SNHLY and FYNNEI. The CDR3 runs to 14 residues. The V and J ends lost 4 bases and 1 base respectively, with 8 bases between them. The CDR3 spells CASSVEVSYNEQFF. The CDR3 DNA reads as TGTGCCAGCAGTGTGGAGGTTTCCTACAATGAGCAGTTCTTC.

The chain joins TRBV4-1 to TRBJ1-2, with 8 bases matching TRBD1. The CDR3 runs 16 residues. The V gene end was trimmed by 3 bases and the J gene end by 6 bases; junction bases not matched to a gene: 12. Per germline, CDR1 MGHRA and CDR2 YSYEKL. In DNA, the CDR3 is TGCGCCAGCAGCCACGATACGGACAGGGTTGAACATGGCTACACCTTC. Amino acids: CASSHDTDRVEHGYTF.

This clone was observed a handful of times. The chain recombines TRBV14 with TRBJ2-3; TRBD2 agrees at 11 bases. V dropped 0 bases and J dropped 5; count of bases not matched to a gene: 13. CDR3 length: 19 amino acids. CDR1 and CDR2 (germline): SGHDN, FVKESK. As DNA, the CDR3 is TGTGCCAGCAGCCAAGAACCCCCCCTAGCGGGGGGTTATGGAGATACGCAGTATTTT. This encodes CASSQEPPLAGGYGDTQYF.

The chain has TRBV19 and TRBJ1-1, with 8 bases aligning to TRBD1. Germline V lookup: CDR1 LNHDA, CDR2 SQIVND (reference sequence). Unmatched junction bases numbered 5, after V lost 5 bases and J lost 0 bases. The CDR3 is 15 residues long. The CDR3 DNA sequence: TGTGCCAGTAGTCACCGACAGGGGATGAACACTGAAGCTTTCTTT. Amino acid sequence: CASSHRQGMNTEAFF. The full variable domain, completed using reference TRBV19 and TRBJ1-1, is DGGITQSPKYLFRKEGQNVTLSCEQNLNHDAMYWYRQDPGQGLRLIYYSQIVNDFQKGDIAEGYSVSREKKESFPLTVTSAQKNPTAFYLCASSHRQGMNTEAFFGQGTRLTVV.

In this sample, this clone turned up many times. The rearrangement uses TRBV7-9 and TRBJ1-1; 7 nucleotides agree with TRBD1. The CDR3 is 14 residues long. V gave up 1 base and J gave up 8 bases; unmatched junction bases: 7. CDR1 is SEHNR and CDR2 is FQNEAQ in the germline V gene (reference sequence). This CDR3 is CASSLGFTGVEAFF. As DNA, the CDR3 is TGTGCCAGCAGCTTAGGTTTCACAGGGGTGGAAGCTTTCTTT.

This chain connects TRBV5-6 to TRBJ1-2, with D perhaps matching TRBD1 (5 bases). This CDR3 spans 13 amino acids. Per germline, CDR1 SGHDT and CDR2 YYEEEE. Trimming removed 4 bases at V and 1 base at J, with 8 bases between. CDR3 nucleotide sequence: TGTGCCAGCAGCGAGACAGATAACTATGGCTACACCTTC. Protein: CASSETDNYGYTF.